This section outlines one TCR beta chain sequence together with its context. The target antigen is unknown. With 10-nucleotide random UMIs included, cDNA was synthesized by 5'RACE. One entry per CDR3 protein, called by TCRdb with MiXCR from the 5' RACE reads. Among about 35,000 distinct CDR3 sequences listed, 3.8% were seen once. The sample originates from a study of neurological immune-mediated disorders. Study results and caveats: Among 34 multiple sclerosis patients, phylogenetic grouping put the repertoires of 18 into a single related-CDR3 cluster, a possible signature. The authors found no clinical or MRI feature associated with the multiple sclerosis repertoire cluster. HTLV-1-associated myelopathy had the most TCR clonal expansion, while multiple sclerosis had the least, a level that fell below healthy controls.

CDR1 and CDR2 (germline): SQVTM, ANQGSEA. With 5 bases removed from V and 3 bases from J, the gap between germline ends came to 13 bases. This CDR3 comprises 13 residues. The receptor was derived from a man younger than 40 with multiple sclerosis. The sequenced sample was PBMCs. The genes are TRBV29-1 and TRBJ1-1, with D possibly TRBD1 on 5 matching bases. In DNA, the CDR3 is TGCAGCGTTTGGGGGGGGTGGGACACTGAAGCTTTCTTT. Its translation: CSVWGGWDTEAFF.